This T cell receptor (beta chain) derives from a study of T-cell memory formation after mild COVID-19 listed by TCRdb under 2021. Broadly, across the study: TCR sequence clusters from the two donors were found to be largely donor specific. T-cell clones expanding and contracting after mild COVID-19 in a couple of donors were tracked by longitudinal TCRalpha and TCRbeta repertoire sequencing. Two young, previously healthy adult volunteers, one female and one male, were included in the cohort.

V and J are trimmed by 0 bases and 5 bases, and the gene matches miss 6 bases of the junction. The CDR3, from cysteine to phenylalanine, totals 15 residues. The DNA shown is the 45-base CDR3, in frame from base 1. The germline V gene gives CDR1 as SGHTA and CDR2 as FQGNSA. Broad study findings and their caveats: The second-wave clones that peaked on day 37 were not confirmed to be SARS-CoV-2 specific. Contracting CD4+ clones were found mainly in CM and EM memory subsets, while CD8+ clones were enriched in EMRA. Some responding clones were detected in pre-infection memory, suggesting pre-existing cross-reactive memory T cells joined the SARS-CoV-2 response. Clones that contracted from day 15 to 85 showed balanced CD4/CD8 phenotypes, whereas a second wave of clones that expanded from day 15 to 37 leaned towards CD4+. Only a couple of mild cases were covered in the study, and larger cohorts including severe cases with pre-infection samples were considered necessary.

As to this clonotype: Its antigen remains unidentified. Base qualities are missing; no much larger clone stands one base away.

Ficoll-Paque density gradient centrifugation was used to isolate PBMCs. Sequencing was carried out with an Illumina NovaSeq 6000. Using 5'RACE with constant-segment primers, TCRalpha and TCRbeta cDNA libraries were constructed, with sample barcodes and unique molecular identifiers added in the process. RNA was extracted from every sample with Trizol reagent. Amplification of the libraries took two PCR steps, and the second step added a second sample barcode plus Illumina TruSeq adapters. Libraries were sequenced on an Illumina NovaSeq with 2 x 150 bp paired-end reads. As for how the authors treated the data: Demultiplexing of reads and collapsing into UMI-guided consensus sequences were performed with migec v1.2.7. With mixcr v2.1.11, UMI consensuses were aligned to TRA and TRB V and J templates and assembled into clonotypes. A clonotype was counted as expanded or contracted only when both edgeR and NoisET called the clonotype significant, with the noise models trained on biological replicates. For edgeR calls, a false discovery rate-adjusted p below 0.01 and a log2 fold-change threshold of 1 were applied. PCA with hierarchical clustering of max-normalized trajectories of the 1000 most abundant clonotypes was used as exploratory dynamics analysis. Each responding clone was given a CD4 or CD8 phenotype based on the CD4+ and CD8+ repertoires, which had been sequenced separately. Through fastp at Q25 and MiXCR, TCRdb rebuilt clones from the public reads, retaining in-frame beta chains. CDR3 protein duplicates are merged, each entry listing the most common genes and DNA. For this entry, the V and J calls and clone size follow TCRdb and not the study's own pipeline. This sample holds 250,000 to 300,000 distinct CDR3 sequences; roughly 17% were observed only once. More than 20% of the sample is in the top ten clones.

The chain employs TRBV7-2 and TRBJ2-5, with 7 bases aligning to TRBD2. Sequencing was carried out using PBMCs or a T cell subset sorted from them (not recorded which). This clonotype was sampled from a man aged 18 to 30 who had mild COVID-19 (a few samples of this study predate the infection). The sample titles of this study are shuffled in the database, so cell type and time point are left out; the donor was told from shared clones. The CDR3 sequence is CASSLARGSGETQYF. The DNA sequence is given as TGTGCCAGCAGCTTAGCGCGAGGTAGCGGGGAGACCCAGTACTTC. With the portions outside the CDR3 filled from the reference TRBV7-2 and TRBJ2-5 genes, the complete variable region becomes GAGVSQSPSNKVTEKGKDVELRCDPISGHTALYWYRQSLGQGLEFLIYFQGNSAPDKSGLPSDRFSAERTGGSVSTLTIQRTQQEDSAVYLCASSLARGSGETQYFGPGTRLLVL.